These 9 T cell receptor beta chains originate from one sample sequenced in a study of cytomegalovirus exposure and HLA in healthy donors. Primers for the PCR totalled 60 Vbeta and 13 Jbeta. TCRdb's copy holds only in-frame clones and misses some; the assay was immunoSEQ multiplex PCR. This sample yields fewer than 250,000 clones, of which 82% are seen a single time; 5.5% to 7.5% belongs to the top ten. Specimen: PBMCs. The receptors come from a man in his forties or fifties in good health and CMV-seropositive.

CDR3 residues: CASSIRGTNEKLFF. CDR3 DNA: TGTGCCAGTAGTATCAGAGGAACTAATGAAAAACTGTTTTTT. The V and J genes are TRBV19 and TRBJ1-4; D is unclear. The CDR3 extends over 14 amino acids. Germline V gives CDR1 LNHDA, CDR2 SQIVND (reference sequence). Trimming cost V 3 bases and J 1 base, with 6 bases left between them.

The chain employs TRBV4-2 and TRBJ2-7; TRBD2 might be the D (5 bases). V lost 3 bases to trimming and J lost 1 base, with 7 bases between them. This CDR3 contains 13 residues. Germline V gene sequence: CDR1 LGHNA, CDR2 YNFKEQ. The CDR3 DNA is TGTGCCAGCAGCCACGGACTGTCCTACGAGCAGTACTTC. It yields the protein CASSHGLSYEQYF.

This chain connects TRBV9 to TRBJ2-7, with D possibly matching TRBD2 (6 bases). The CDR3 totals 16 residues. Trimming shortened V by 0 bases and J by 2 bases, and 15 bases separated the two germline ends. The germline CDR1 and CDR2 sequences are SGDLS and YYNGEE. The CDR3 bases are TGTGCCAGCAGCGTAGGGGGGGATTACATAGCCTACGAGCAGTACTTC. The encoded protein is CASSVGGDYIAYEQYF.

This clone has just one count. The V and J genes are TRBV6-5 and TRBJ2-7; D perhaps matches TRBD1 (5 bases). Looked up from germline, CDR1 is MNHEY and CDR2 is SVGAGI. The CDR3 loop spans 13 amino acids. V gave up 4 bases and J gave up 7 bases, with 14 bases separating them. CDR3 DNA: TGTGCCAGCAGTTTTGACAGTACGCGAGAGCAGTACGTC. It is translated as CASSFDSTREQYV.

In this sample, this clone turned up once. The rearrangement joins TRBV30 to TRBJ1-1; no definite D call. From germline, CDR1 is GTSNPN and CDR2 SVGIG (reference sequence). V lost 3 bases to trimming and J lost 10 bases, with 18 bases between them. This CDR3 comprises 13 residues. CDR3 residues: CAWRTPEREGAFF. In DNA form, the CDR3 reads TGTGCCTGGAGGACCCCGGAGCGGGAAGGAGCTTTCTTT.

The genes are TRBV6-5 and TRBJ1-1, with TRBD1 as a possible D gene (6 bases). Germline loops: CDR1 MNHEY, CDR2 SVGAGI. The ends were cut back, 7 bases at V and 7 bases at J, with 16 bases in the middle. This CDR3 region has 13 residues. The CDR3 sequence: CASTPGAGVEAFF. The DNA for the CDR3 is TGTGCCAGCACCCCCGGGGCAGGGGTTGAAGCTTTCTTT.

This clone was seen just once. The V and J genes are TRBV5-1 and TRBJ1-2, with 7 bases identical to TRBD1. After removal of 7 bases from V and 4 bases from J, the junction contained 13 bases not matched to a gene. The CDR3 has 15 residues. Germline CDR1 reads SGHRS; CDR2 reads YFSETQ. DNA of the CDR3: TGCGCCAGCGTCCCTGCACCCGGGACAGTCTATGGCTACACCTTC. Translating gives CASVPAPGTVYGYTF.

The gene calls are TRBV5-6 and TRBJ2-3; a weak D match, TRBD1 (5 bases). Germline CDR1 SGHDT, CDR2 YYEEEE. Trimming took off 6 bases at V and 2 bases at J, with 16 bases between the two ends. This CDR3 is 15 amino acids long. The CDR3 is CASTIDRAVTDTQYF. The CDR3 region has the DNA TGTGCCAGCACCATAGACAGAGCCGTCACAGATACGCAGTATTTT.

This chain connects TRBV9 to TRBJ2-1, with TRBD2 matching over 15 bases. Germline CDR1 and CDR2: SGDLS and YYNGEE. The CDR3 sequence is 16 residues long. V dropped 3 bases and J dropped 7; count of bases not matched to a gene: 5. CDR3 amino acids: CASSGTGTSGRNEQFF. In nucleotides, the CDR3 is TGTGCCAGCAGCGGCACCGGGACTAGCGGGAGGAATGAGCAGTTCTTC.